The 28 T cell receptor beta chains below come from one sample, sequenced in a study of graft-versus-host responses after intestinal transplantation. Their antigens remain unidentified. Repertoires were generated with immunoSEQ multiplex PCR, while TCRdb's copy carries only in-frame clones and drops some. This sample yields more than 80,000 clones, of which roughly nine tenths are seen a single time; roughly 0.32% belongs to the top ten. This specimen was unstimulated CD4+ T cells sorted from spleen or lymph node cells, taken before intestinal transplant. The receptors were sampled from a human donor who received an intestinal transplant.

The V and J genes are TRBV19 and TRBJ1-1, with D perhaps TRBD1 (6 bases). The germline V gene encodes CDR1 LNHDA and CDR2 SQIVND (reference sequence). There are 16 residues in the CDR3. V lost 9 bases and J lost 1, with 21 bases in between. The CDR3 sequence: CASRMGHPPGNTEAFF. The CDR3 DNA reads as TGTGCCAGCAGAATGGGACACCCCCCTGGGAACACTGAAGCTTTCTTT.

The J gene is TRBJ1-2, the V gene TRBV5-4; D might be TRBD1 (6 bases). CDR3 size: 13 residues. CDR1 is SGHNT and CDR2 is YYREEE in the germline V gene (reference sequence). The V gene lost 4 bases and the J gene lost 4 bases, with 11 bases spanning the gap. CDR3 amino acids: CASSRTDSYGYTF. For the CDR3, the DNA is TGTGCCAGCAGCCGAACGGACAGCTATGGCTACACCTTC.

V usage is TRBV4-1 and J usage is TRBJ2-2; D uncertain. V was pared by 3 bases and J by 6 bases, with 5 bases between. Germline CDR1 MGHRA, CDR2 YSYEKL. This CDR3 has 12 residues. The CDR3 here is CASSHFPGELFF. The CDR3, as DNA: TGCGCCAGCAGCCACTTTCCCGGGGAGCTGTTTTTT.

The chain couples TRBV6-5 to TRBJ1-1; D ambiguous. Germline loops: CDR1 MNHEY, CDR2 SVGAGI. The CDR3 has 13 amino acids. The germline V and J ends were trimmed by 6 bases and 5 bases, with 13 bases remaining between them. CDR3: CASSAQRRTEAFF. The CDR3 coding sequence is TGTGCCAGCAGCGCCCAGCGGCGGACTGAAGCTTTCTTT.

The chain has TRBV7-8 and TRBJ1-2; 9 bases are shared with TRBD1. The CDR3 covers 14 residues. V shed 3 bases, J shed 7 bases, and the junction held 6 bases outside the gene matches. Germline V gene data show CDR1 as SGHVS and CDR2 as FQNEAQ. CDR3 nucleotide sequence: TGTGCCAGCAGCTTCCCGGGACAGGGCGGTGGCTACACCTTC. It yields the protein CASSFPGQGGGYTF.

The chain employs TRBV28 and TRBJ1-3, with a weak D call TRBD1 (5 bases). Trimming cost V 3 bases and J 15 bases, with 21 bases left between them. The CDR3 length is 14 residues. Germline V gene lookup returns CDR1 MDHEN and CDR2 SYDVKM. The CDR3 DNA reads TGTGCCAGCAGTTTCGCCGCGACAGCCTTCCTTCCATATTTT. Translation: CASSFAATAFLPYF.

The V call is TRBV2, the J call TRBJ1-4; possible D gene TRBD1, 5 bases. Germline lookup yields CDR1 SNHLY and CDR2 FYNNEI. The CDR3 spans 13 residues. V was cut by 8 bases and J by 2 bases, with 9 bases left in between. CDR3 in DNA: TGTGCCAGCGGGGGGAGGACTAATGAAAAACTGTTTTTT. Its translation is CASGGRTNEKLFF. Complete variable domain (other parts from reference TRBV2 and TRBJ1-4): EPEVTQTPSHQVTQMGQEVILRCVPISNHLYFYWYRQILGQKVEFLVSFYNNEISEKSEIFDDQFSVERPDGSNFTLKIRSTKLEDSAMYFCASGGRTNEKLFFGSGTQLSVL.

This rearrangement joins TRBV27 to TRBJ1-1; the D is unclear. The CDR3 contains 10 residues. Germline V gene sequence: CDR1 MNHEY, CDR2 SMNVEV (reference sequence). V gave up 8 bases and J gave up 2 bases, with 3 bases separating them. DNA for the CDR3: TGTGCCAGCGTAAACACTGAAGCTTTCTTT. Translating it yields CASVNTEAFF.

This chain uses TRBV5-1 with TRBJ1-6; 7 bases align to TRBD1. The CDR3 consists of 15 residues. V lost 3 bases to trimming and J lost 2 bases; unmatched junction nucleotides: 2. The germline gives CDR1 SGHRS, CDR2 YFSETQ. This CDR3 is CASSSGQTYNSPLHF. The CDR3 nucleotides are TGCGCCAGCAGCTCGGGACAGACCTATAATTCACCCCTCCACTTT.

The chain has TRBV9 and TRBJ2-3, with a possible D match to TRBD2 (6 bases). Between the trimmed V and J ends, which lost 0 bases and 0 bases, there was a span of 8 bases. CDR3 length: 15 residues. Per germline, CDR1 SGDLS and CDR2 YYNGEE. As DNA, the CDR3 is TGTGCCAGCAGCGTAGGGGGGGACAGCACAGATACGCAGTATTTT. Translating it yields CASSVGGDSTDTQYF.

This clone has a handful of counts. The chain is built from TRBV19 and TRBJ2-7; 8 bases map to TRBD2. J gave up 9 bases and V 5 bases, and 18 bases lay outside the gene matches. The CDR3 is made up of 16 amino acids. Germline values: CDR1 LNHDA, CDR2 SQIVND (reference sequence). The CDR3 sequence is CASSLKGQREITRQYF. The CDR3 nucleotides read TGTGCCAGTAGTCTGAAGGGCCAGCGGGAGATTACGCGGCAGTACTTC.

V is TRBV30 and J is TRBJ1-3; D is possibly TRBD1 (5 bases). V was cut by 3 bases and J by 1 base, with 13 bases left in between. This CDR3 is built from 15 residues. From germline, CDR1 is GTSNPN and CDR2 SVGIG (reference sequence). The CDR3 loop is CAWRPRQMSGNTIYF. CDR3 bases: TGTGCCTGGAGGCCAAGACAGATGTCTGGAAACACCATATATTTT.

CDR3 coding DNA: TGCGCCAGCAGCCTAAACGCCGGGGACTTACAGCTCATCTATGGCTACACCTTC. Its translation is CASSLNAGDLQLIYGYTF. V and J are TRBV4-1 and TRBJ1-2; perhaps TRBD1 as D (5 bases). The V and J ends lost 4 bases and 4 bases respectively, with 25 bases between them. Germline V gives CDR1 MGHRA, CDR2 YSYEKL. CDR3 length: 18 residues.

V is TRBV18 and J is TRBJ1-1; D not resolved. Trimming removed 2 bases from V and 1 base from J, with 20 bases in between. Germline V CDR1 and CDR2: KGHSH, LQKENI. CDR3 length: 18 residues. CDR3 sequence (DNA): TGTGCCAGCTCACCATCATCTACAGCTCCATTCCCGAACACTGAAGCTTTCTTT. The encoded protein is CASSPSSTAPFPNTEAFF.

The chain uses TRBV2 and TRBJ2-7; the match to TRBD2 covers 7 bases. The germline CDR1 and CDR2 sequences are SNHLY and FYNNEI. This CDR3 is 13 amino acids long. J lost 6 bases, V lost 7 bases, and 9 bases had no gene match. The CDR3 sequence is CASTGLADLEQYF. The CDR3 DNA reads as TGTGCCAGCACGGGTCTAGCGGACCTCGAGCAGTACTTC.

The rearrangement joins TRBV5-1 to TRBJ2-1; 11 bases match TRBD2. The J segment lost 7 bases and the V segment lost 4 bases, leaving 10 bases of the junction unmatched. This CDR3 spans 16 amino acids. Per the germline V gene, CDR1 is SGHRS and CDR2 is YFSETQ. CDR3 amino acids: CASSLTSGGVVNEQFF. The CDR3 DNA follows: TGCGCCAGCAGCCTTACTAGCGGGGGAGTCGTAAATGAGCAGTTCTTC.

This chain connects TRBV6-5 to TRBJ1-6; 8 bases map to TRBD1. Trimming removed 4 bases from V and 7 bases from J; junction bases left unmatched: 6. This CDR3 comprises 15 residues. The V gene's germline CDR1 is MNHEY and CDR2 SVGAGI. DNA of the CDR3: TGTGCCAGCAGTTCCGGACAGGGAGCCAATTCACCCCTCCACTTT. It encodes CASSSGQGANSPLHF.

The V gene is TRBV2, the J gene TRBJ1-5; 8 bases line up with TRBD1. Unmatched junction bases numbered 8, after V lost 8 bases and J lost 2 bases. This CDR3 contains 15 residues. Germline assignment: CDR1 SNHLY and CDR2 FYNNEI. CDR3 bases: TGTGCCAGCGGAGACAGGGGCGGAGGCAATCAGCCCCAGCATTTT. Translating it yields CASGDRGGGNQPQHF.

The CDR3 coding sequence is TGTGCCAGCAGTTCAGCCGCGGGACTCTTGATCCTAGGTGGGGCCAACGTCCTGACTTTC. This sequence encodes CASSSAAGLLILGGANVLTF. This rearrangement joins TRBV28 to TRBJ2-6; D possibly corresponds to TRBD2 (6 bases). V shed 4 bases and J shed 3 bases, with 25 bases lying between them. The germline V gene has CDR1 MDHEN and CDR2 SYDVKM. CDR3 length equals 20 residues.

This chain uses TRBV9 with TRBJ2-1, with 10 bases identical to TRBD2. The germline gives CDR1 SGDLS, CDR2 YYNGEE. The J segment lost 2 bases and the V segment lost 0 bases, leaving 2 bases of the junction unmatched. The CDR3 is 16 amino acids. Here the CDR3 reads CASSVVSGGPYNEQFF. The CDR3 DNA is TGTGCCAGCAGCGTAGTTAGCGGGGGGCCCTACAATGAGCAGTTCTTC. The full variable domain, its missing parts supplied by reference TRBV9 and TRBJ2-1, is DSGVTQTPKHLITATGQRVTLRCSPRSGDLSVYWYQQSLDQGLQFLIQYYNGEERAKGNILERFSAQQFPDLHSELNLSSLELGDSALYFCASSVVSGGPYNEQFFGPGTRLTVL.

The chain joins TRBV25-1 to TRBJ2-4; D possibly corresponds to TRBD2 (5 bases). Germline V CDR1 and CDR2: MGHDK, SYGVNS. The CDR3 is 15 residues long. V shed 0 bases and J shed 10 bases, with 16 bases lying between them. The CDR3 region is CASSEYSGLRTIQYF. The DNA for the CDR3 is TGTGCCAGCAGTGAATACTCAGGACTGCGGACTATTCAGTACTTC. The full variable domain, completed using reference TRBV25-1 and TRBJ2-4, is EADIYQTPRYLVIGTGKKITLECSQTMGHDKMYWYQQDPGMELHLIHYSYGVNSTEKGDLSSESTVSRIRTEHFPLTLESARPSHTSQYLCASSEYSGLRTIQYFGAGTRLSVL.

The chain combines TRBV7-3 with TRBJ2-3, with D maybe TRBD2 (6 bases). The CDR3 loop spans 15 amino acids. The germline CDR1 and CDR2 sequences are SGHTA and FQGTGA. V gave up 5 bases and J gave up 0 bases, with 12 bases separating them. CDR3 residues: CASSIGAGSTDTQYF. The CDR3 DNA follows: TGTGCCAGCAGCATAGGGGCGGGAAGCACAGATACGCAGTATTTT.

This rearrangement joins TRBV5-4 to TRBJ1-2; TRBD1 agrees at 9 bases. Per germline, CDR1 SGHNT and CDR2 YYREEE (reference sequence). Trimming removed 4 bases from V and 8 bases from J; junction bases left unmatched: 15. The CDR3 contains 16 residues. As DNA, the CDR3 is TGTGCCAGCAGCGGAACAACAGGGGGCGCGTGGGAAGGCTACACCTTC. Its translation: CASSGTTGGAWEGYTF.

J is TRBJ2-3 and V is TRBV6-5; D gene unclear. The CDR3 has 16 residues. V lost 4 bases, J lost 0 bases, and 14 bases lay in between. Germline values: CDR1 MNHEY, CDR2 SVGAGI. The CDR3 nucleotides read TGTGCCAGCAGTTTTCGCTTAGCAGCTAGCACAGATACGCAGTATTTT. Translating gives CASSFRLAASTDTQYF.

This clone was detected only once. This chain connects TRBV29-1 to TRBJ1-4; D remains unclear. V was pared by 5 bases and J by 5 bases, with 9 bases between. Germline CDR1 reads SQVTM; CDR2 reads ANQGSEA. The CDR3 extends over 12 amino acids. The CDR3 reads CSVYRENEKLFF. DNA of the CDR3: TGCAGCGTTTACCGCGAGAATGAAAAACTGTTTTTT.

The chain employs TRBV2 and TRBJ2-2; 9 bases are shared with TRBD2. This CDR3 has 16 residues. Germline V CDR1 and CDR2: SNHLY, FYNNEI. V dropped 0 bases and J dropped 6; count of bases not matched to a gene: 5. Here the CDR3 reads CASSEAGGRASGELFF. In DNA form, the CDR3 reads TGTGCCAGCAGTGAAGCCGGCGGGAGGGCCTCCGGGGAGCTGTTTTTT.

The chain couples TRBV28 to TRBJ1-1; no reliable D call. V was pared by 5 bases and J by 7 bases, with 11 bases between. Germline V gene lookup returns CDR1 MDHEN and CDR2 SYDVKM. This CDR3 is 12 amino acids long. The CDR3 loop is CASSPLRGEAFF. The CDR3, as DNA: TGTGCCAGCAGTCCCCTTCGGGGTGAAGCTTTCTTT. The entire variable domain, with the rest obtained from reference TRBV28 and TRBJ1-1, is as follows: DVKVTQSSRYLVKRTGEKVFLECVQDMDHENMFWYRQDPGLGLRLIYFSYDVKMKEKGDIPEGYSVSREKKERFSLILESASTNQTSMYLCASSPLRGEAFFGQGTRLTVV.

V is TRBV13 and J is TRBJ1-2; 7 nucleotides agree with TRBD1. This CDR3 has 13 residues. Trimming at V came to 0 bases and at J to 6 bases, leaving 1 base not matched to a gene. CDR1 is PRHDT, CDR2 FYEKMQ, per germline (reference sequence). This chain's CDR3 is CASSLGTGHGYTF. The CDR3 DNA sequence: TGTGCCAGCAGCTTAGGGACAGGGCATGGCTACACCTTC. Full variable domain (outside the CDR3, taken from reference TRBV13 and TRBJ1-2): AAGVIQSPRHLIKEKRETATLKCYPIPRHDTVYWYQQGPGQDPQFLISFYEKMQSDKGSIPDRFSAQQFSDYHSELNMSSLELGDSALYFCASSLGTGHGYTFGSGTRLTVV.